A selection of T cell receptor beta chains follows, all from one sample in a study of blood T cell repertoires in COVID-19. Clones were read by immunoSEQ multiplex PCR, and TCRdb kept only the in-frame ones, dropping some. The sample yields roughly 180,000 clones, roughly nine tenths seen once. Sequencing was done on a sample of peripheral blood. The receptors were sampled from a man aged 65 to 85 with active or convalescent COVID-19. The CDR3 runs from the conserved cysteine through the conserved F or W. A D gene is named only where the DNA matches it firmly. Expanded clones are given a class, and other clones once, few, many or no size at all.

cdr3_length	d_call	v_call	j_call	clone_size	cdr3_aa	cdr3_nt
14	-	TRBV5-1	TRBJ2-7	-	CASSSRAGKYEQYF	TGCGCCAGCAGCTCCAGGGCAGGGAAATACGAGCAGTACTTC
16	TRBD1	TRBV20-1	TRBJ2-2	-	CSASHPGQGNTGELFF	TGCAGTGCTAGTCATCCGGGACAGGGTAACACCGGGGAGCTGTTTTTT
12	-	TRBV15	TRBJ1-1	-	CATSRDSGEAFF	TGTGCCACCAGCAGAGATTCGGGGGAAGCTTTCTTT
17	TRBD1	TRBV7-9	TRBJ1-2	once	CASSFDRGRRANYGYTF	TGTGCCAGCAGCTTTGACAGGGGTCGGCGAGCTAACTATGGCTACACCTTC
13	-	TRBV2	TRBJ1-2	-	CASSGVGAEGYTF	TGTGCCAGCAGTGGAGTGGGGGCGGAGGGCTACACCTTC
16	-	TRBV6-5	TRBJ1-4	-	CASSYSTRGTNEKLFF	TGTGCCAGCAGTTACTCGACCCGGGGGACTAATGAAAAACTGTTTTTT
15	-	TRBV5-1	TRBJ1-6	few	CASSLAGQGSSPLHF	TGCGCCAGCAGCTTGGCGGGCCAGGGTAGTTCACCCCTCCACTTT
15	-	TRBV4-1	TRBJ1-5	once	CASSQSGNSNQPQHF	TGCGCCAGCAGCCAATCCGGGAATAGCAATCAGCCCCAGCATTTT
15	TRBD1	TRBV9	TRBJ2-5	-	CASSVETGTQETQYF	TGTGCCAGCAGCGTAGAGACAGGGACCCAAGAGACCCAGTACTTC
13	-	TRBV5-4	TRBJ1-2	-	CASSPGHVYGYTF	TGTGCCAGCAGCCCGGGACACGTATATGGCTACACCTTC
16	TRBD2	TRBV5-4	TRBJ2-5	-	CASSTGGAGEMETQYF	TGTGCCAGCAGCACGGGGGGGGCGGGAGAGATGGAGACCCAGTACTTC
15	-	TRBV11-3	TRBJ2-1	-	CASSLDGGDLGEQFF	TGTGCCAGCAGCTTAGATGGTGGGGACTTAGGTGAGCAGTTCTTC
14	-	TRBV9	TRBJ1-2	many	CASSTYRGARGYTF	TGTGCCAGCAGTACATATCGGGGGGCTCGAGGCTACACCTTC
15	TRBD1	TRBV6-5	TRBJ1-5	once	CASSSQGVGNQPQHF	TGTGCCAGCAGTTCACAGGGGGTGGGCAATCAGCCCCAGCATTTT
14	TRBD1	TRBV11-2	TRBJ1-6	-	CASSSRQGNSPLHF	TGTGCCAGCAGCTCTCGACAGGGTAATTCACCCCTCCACTTT
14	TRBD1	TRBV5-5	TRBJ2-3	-	CASSPGTGPDTQYF	TGTGCCAGCAGCCCCGGGACAGGGCCAGATACGCAGTATTTT
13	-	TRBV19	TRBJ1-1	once	CASRPLKNTEAFF	TGTGCCAGTAGGCCCCTAAAGAACACTGAAGCTTTCTTT
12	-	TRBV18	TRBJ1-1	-	CASSTSQGTSFF	TGTGCCAGCTCAACATCACAGGGTACGTCTTTCTTT
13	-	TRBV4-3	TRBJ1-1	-	CASSQAGRSVAFF	TGCGCCAGCAGCCAAGCCGGGAGGTCGGTGGCTTTCTTT
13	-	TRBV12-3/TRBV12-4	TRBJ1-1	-	CASSPRRNAYPFF	TGTGCCAGCAGTCCTAGGAGAAACGCGTACCCTTTCTTT
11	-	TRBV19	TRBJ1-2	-	CASRQSYGYTF	TGTGCCAGTCGCCAGTCCTATGGCTACACCTTC
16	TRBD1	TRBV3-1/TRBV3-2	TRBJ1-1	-	CASSRQGARAYTEAFF	TGTGCCAGCAGCCGACAGGGGGCGCGGGCGTACACTGAAGCTTTCTTT
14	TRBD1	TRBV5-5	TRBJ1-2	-	CASSLDRGVYGYTF	TGTGCCAGCAGTTTGGACAGGGGTGTCTATGGCTACACCTTC
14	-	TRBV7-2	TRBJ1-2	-	CASSLASAGYGYTF	TGTGCCAGCAGCTTAGCATCCGCCGGCTATGGCTACACCTTC
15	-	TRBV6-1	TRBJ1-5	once	CASSEALPGSQPQHF	TGTGCCAGCAGTGAAGCGCTTCCGGGGAGTCAGCCCCAGCATTTT
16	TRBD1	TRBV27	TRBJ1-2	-	CASSGEAGGSRYGYTF	TGTGCCAGCAGTGGGGAGGCAGGGGGCTCTCGATATGGCTACACCTTC
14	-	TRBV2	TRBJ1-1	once	CASIASGGRTEAFF	TGTGCCAGCATTGCGTCGGGGGGCAGGACTGAAGCTTTCTTT
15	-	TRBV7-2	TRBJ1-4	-	CASSPRTVPNEKLFF	TGTGCCAGCAGCCCTCGGACAGTCCCTAATGAAAAACTGTTTTTT
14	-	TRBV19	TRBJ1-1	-	CASSIAGQNTEAFF	TGTGCCAGTAGTATAGCCGGACAGAACACTGAAGCTTTCTTT
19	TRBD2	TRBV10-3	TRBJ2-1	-	CATSFHSGRVEGSYNEQFF	TGTGCCACCTCATTTCATAGCGGGAGAGTGGAGGGTTCCTACAATGAGCAGTTCTTC
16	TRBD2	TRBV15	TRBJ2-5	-	CATSRLLAGGVETQYF	TGTGCCACCAGCAGACTGCTAGCGGGGGGGGTGGAGACCCAGTACTTC
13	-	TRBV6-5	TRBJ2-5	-	CASRVQGPETQYF	TGTGCCAGCAGGGTACAGGGTCCGGAGACCCAGTACTTC
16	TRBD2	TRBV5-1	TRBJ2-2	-	CASSSTSGWNTGELFF	TGCGCCAGCAGCTCGACTAGCGGGTGGAACACCGGGGAGCTGTTTTTT
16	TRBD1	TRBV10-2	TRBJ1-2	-	CASSAQGGLLNYGYTF	TGCGCCAGCAGTGCACAGGGGGGCCTCCTTAACTATGGCTACACCTTC
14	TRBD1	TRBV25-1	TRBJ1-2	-	CASWTGGNAGGYTF	TGTGCCAGCTGGACAGGGGGCAATGCGGGGGGCTACACCTTC
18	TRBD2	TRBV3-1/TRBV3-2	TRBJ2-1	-	CASSQGRLAGGHYNEQFF	TGTGCCAGCAGCCAAGGTAGGCTCGCGGGAGGCCACTACAATGAGCAGTTCTTC
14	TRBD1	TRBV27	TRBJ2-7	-	CASSPRQGSYEQYF	TGTGCCAGCAGTCCCCGACAGGGCTCCTACGAGCAGTACTTC
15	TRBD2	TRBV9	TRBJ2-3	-	CASSVAAGAADTQYF	TGTGCCAGCAGCGTAGCGGCGGGAGCGGCAGATACGCAGTATTTT
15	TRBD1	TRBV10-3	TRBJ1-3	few	CAIGDRAKGGNTIYF	TGTGCCATCGGAGACAGGGCCAAGGGTGGAAACACCATATATTTT
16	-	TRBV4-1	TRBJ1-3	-	CASSQDELRAGNTIYF	TGCGCCAGCAGCCAAGATGAGCTCAGGGCTGGAAACACCATATATTTT
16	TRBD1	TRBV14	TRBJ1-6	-	CASSHPGQTNNSPLHF	TGTGCCAGCAGCCATCCGGGACAGACTAATAATTCACCCCTCCACTTT
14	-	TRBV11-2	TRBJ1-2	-	CASSLSDTNYGYTF	TGTGCCAGCAGCCTCTCGGACACCAACTATGGCTACACCTTC
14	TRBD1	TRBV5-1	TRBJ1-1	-	CASSRGPPDTEAFF	TGCGCCAGCAGCAGGGGGCCGCCCGACACTGAAGCTTTCTTT
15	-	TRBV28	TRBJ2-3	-	CASSTSWREGGTQYF	-
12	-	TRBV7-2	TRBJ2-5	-	CASSLSFQTQYF	TGTGCCAGCAGCTTATCTTTTCAGACCCAGTACTTC
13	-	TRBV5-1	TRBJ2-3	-	CASSSAGSDTQYF	TGCGCCAGCAGCTCTGCAGGATCGGATACGCAGTATTTT
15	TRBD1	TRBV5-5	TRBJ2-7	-	CASSFEDRGLNEQYF	TGTGCCAGCAGCTTTGAGGACAGGGGGCTGAACGAGCAGTACTTC
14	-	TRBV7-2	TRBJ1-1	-	CASSLGQLDTEAFF	TGTGCCAGCAGCTTAGGACAACTGGACACTGAAGCTTTCTTT
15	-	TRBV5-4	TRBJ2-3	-	CASSLIDRSTDTQYF	TGTGCCAGCAGCTTAATAGATCGAAGCACAGATACGCAGTATTTT
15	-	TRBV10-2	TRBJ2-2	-	CASSTGSLVTGELFF	TGCGCCAGCAGTACAGGGTCGTTGGTCACCGGGGAGCTGTTTTTT
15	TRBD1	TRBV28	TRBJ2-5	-	CASSLSLGGVETQYF	TGTGCCAGCAGTTTGTCCTTAGGGGGCGTCGAGACCCAGTACTTC
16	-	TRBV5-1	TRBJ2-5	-	CASSRATGQIQETQYF	TGCGCCAGCAGCCGCGCAACAGGCCAGATACAAGAGACCCAGTACTTC
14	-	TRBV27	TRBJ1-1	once	CASSTRGSNTEAFF	TGTGCCAGCAGTACAAGGGGATCGAACACTGAAGCTTTCTTT
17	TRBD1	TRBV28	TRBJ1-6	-	CASSSPGTVGGNSPLHF	TGTGCCAGCAGTTCTCCCGGGACAGTTGGTGGGAATTCACCCCTCCACTTT
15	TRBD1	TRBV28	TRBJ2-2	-	CASSLQDRVSGELFF	TGTGCCAGCAGTTTACAGGACAGGGTTTCCGGGGAGCTGTTTTTT